Listed below are T cell receptor beta chains from one sample, sequenced in a study of T cell responses to AZD1222 COVID-19 vaccine. Repertoires were generated with immunoSEQ multiplex PCR, while TCRdb's copy carries only in-frame clones and drops some. This table holds over 95,000 clones, around 87% found once. Material: peripheral blood, obtained on day 0 of AZD1222 vaccination. Receptors originate from an adult in good health. CDR3s include the opening cysteine and the closing phenylalanine or tryptophan. Each record gives: CDR3 protein, CDR3 DNA, D gene, clone size, V gene, J gene. The D gene is left open where the match is weak. Expanded clones are given a class, and other clones once, few, many or no size at all.

CASSEAGRYYEQYF	TGTGCCAGTAGCGAGGCGGGACGCTACTACGAGCAGTACTTC	NA	few	TRBV19	TRBJ2-7
CASSFGRTYNEQFF	TGTGCCAGCAGCTTTGGACGAACCTACAATGAGCAGTTCTTC	NA	NA	TRBV7-8	TRBJ2-1
CASTLRGPSSYNEQFF	TGTGCCAGTACACTCAGGGGCCCGAGCTCCTACAATGAGCAGTTCTTC	NA	once	TRBV19	TRBJ2-1
CASSQRLAGGGDTQYF	TGTGCCAGCAGCCAACGACTAGCGGGAGGAGGAGATACGCAGTATTTT	TRBD2	once	TRBV3-1/TRBV3-2	TRBJ2-3
CASSEDYAGELFF	TGTGCCAGCAGCGAGGACTATGCTGGGGAGCTGTTTTTT	NA	NA	TRBV3-1/TRBV3-2	TRBJ2-2
CASSISLAEETQYF	TGTGCCAGTAGTATTAGTCTAGCGGAAGAGACCCAGTACTTC	TRBD2	NA	TRBV19	TRBJ2-5
CATSDLLAGQKETQYF	TGTGCCACCAGTGATTTGCTAGCGGGGCAGAAAGAGACCCAGTACTTC	TRBD2	NA	TRBV24-1	TRBJ2-5
CAISASSGSHNEKLFF	TGTGCCATCAGTGCTAGTTCGGGAAGCCATAATGAAAAACTGTTTTTT	NA	NA	TRBV10-3	TRBJ1-4
CASEGQGSYNEQFF	TGTGCCAGCGAGGGCCAGGGGTCCTACAATGAGCAGTTCTTC	NA	NA	TRBV5-8	TRBJ2-1
CASSLTGNYEQYF	TGCGCCAGCAGCTTGACAGGGAATTACGAGCAGTACTTC	NA	NA	TRBV5-1	TRBJ2-7
CASSTPGRSLNEKLFF	TGTGCCAGTAGTACTCCGGGACGGTCCCTAAATGAAAAACTGTTTTTT	NA	NA	TRBV19	TRBJ1-4
CSASGLRSRYTEAFF	TGCAGTGCTAGTGGTTTACGATCACGGTACACTGAAGCTTTCTTT	NA	NA	TRBV20-1	TRBJ1-1
CASQRANEKLFF	TGTGCCAGCCAACGGGCAAATGAAAAACTGTTTTTT	NA	NA	TRBV2	TRBJ1-4
CASSATSGRASGELFF	TGCGCCAGCAGCGCGACTAGCGGGAGGGCGTCCGGGGAGCTGTTTTTT	TRBD2	NA	TRBV5-1	TRBJ2-2
CASSLGQTTYGYTF	TGCGCCAGCAGCTTGGGACAGACGACCTATGGCTACACCTTC	NA	NA	TRBV5-1	TRBJ1-2
CASTVFATNEKLFF	TGTGCCAGCACCGTCTTTGCAACTAATGAAAAACTGTTTTTT	NA	NA	TRBV3-1/TRBV3-2	TRBJ1-4
CASRNNSLTEQFF	TGTGCCAGCAGAAACAACAGTTTAACTGAGCAGTTCTTC	NA	NA	TRBV12-3/TRBV12-4	TRBJ2-1
CASSSQTYYGYTF	TGTGCCAGTAGTTCTCAGACTTACTATGGCTACACCTTC	NA	NA	TRBV19	TRBJ1-2
CASSLGLTDFYNEQFF	TGTGCCAGCAGTTTAGGACTAACCGACTTCTACAATGAGCAGTTCTTC	NA	NA	TRBV28	TRBJ2-1
CAITDGPDYGYTF	TGTGCCATCACAGACGGCCCGGACTATGGCTACACCTTC	NA	NA	TRBV10-3	TRBJ1-2
CASSYRGDEKLFF	TGTGCCAGCAGTTACAGGGGCGATGAAAAACTGTTTTTT	NA	NA	TRBV6-6	TRBJ1-4
CASSKLADYNEQFF	TGTGCCAGCAGTAAACTAGCGGACTACAATGAGCAGTTCTTC	TRBD2	NA	TRBV3-1/TRBV3-2	TRBJ2-1
CASSQEPTGRETQYF	TGTGCCAGCAGCCAAGAGCCCACAGGGAGGGAGACCCAGTACTTC	NA	NA	TRBV3-1/TRBV3-2	TRBJ2-5
CASSGTLLAVGETQYF	TGTGCCAGCAGTGGTACTTTACTAGCCGTAGGGGAGACCCAGTACTTC	NA	NA	TRBV2	TRBJ2-5
CSASPSGYTDTQYF	TGCAGTGCTAGTCCATCCGGATACACAGATACGCAGTATTTT	NA	NA	TRBV20-1	TRBJ2-3
CASSVELAGYEQYF	TGTGCCAGCAGCGTAGAACTAGCGGGATACGAGCAGTACTTC	TRBD2	NA	TRBV9	TRBJ2-7
CASSPMQGPYEQYF	TGTGCCAGTAGTCCAATGCAGGGGCCCTACGAGCAGTACTTC	NA	NA	TRBV19	TRBJ2-7
CASSYMGLAQGDEQFF	TGTGCCAGCAGTTACATGGGGTTAGCGCAAGGGGATGAGCAGTTCTTC	NA	NA	TRBV6-5	TRBJ2-1
CASSLSGSNTEAFF	TGTGCCAGCAGCTTAAGCGGCAGCAACACTGAAGCTTTCTTT	NA	NA	TRBV7-8	TRBJ1-1
CASSRTSGRGPDTQYF	TGTGCCAGCAGTAGGACTAGCGGGAGGGGCCCAGATACGCAGTATTTT	TRBD2	NA	TRBV7-9	TRBJ2-3